Presented here are 10 T cell receptor beta chains from one specimen sequenced in a study of vaccination and CD4 T cells after COVID-19. The antigens these receptors bind are not known. The study sequenced cultured CD4+ T cell DNA using the Oncomine TCR Beta short-read assay. TCRdb ran MiXCR on the PCR reads and lists one entry per CDR3 protein. The sample holds about 15,000 distinct CDR3 sequences, around 61% seen once. Noted treatment: roughly 10-day PBMC culture with coronavirus spike peptide pools or control peptides (ViraFEST assay). The sequenced sample consisted of CD4+ T cells from blood, cultured in vitro. Every receptor here comes from a human donor who had recovered from COVID-19.

This chain joins TRBV20-1 and TRBJ1-2; TRBD1 might be the D (6 bases). CDR1 and CDR2 (germline): DFQATT, SNEGSKA (reference sequence). The CDR3 is 15 residues long. Trimming removed 5 bases from V and 5 bases from J, with 21 bases in between. CDR3 protein: CSAQAGQTITYGYTF. The CDR3 DNA follows: TGCAGTGCTCAAGCAGGACAGACAATAACTTATGGCTACACCTTC.

The V gene is TRBV30, the J gene TRBJ1-1; D is unresolved. Trimming removed 0 bases at V and 1 base at J, with 6 bases between. CDR3 length equals 13 residues. Germline-derived CDR1 and CDR2 are GTSNPN and SVGIG (reference sequence). CDR3 protein: CAWSVVGNTEAFF. The CDR3 bases are TGTGCCTGGAGTGTAGTTGGGAACACTGAAGCTTTCTTT.

CDR3 bases: TGCAGTGCTCGTGCCGGGGGCGCTAACACTGAAGCTTTCTTT. Protein product: CSARAGGANTEAFF. V and J are TRBV20-1 and TRBJ1-1; D perhaps matches TRBD1 (6 bases). CDR1 is DFQATT, CDR2 SNEGSKA, per germline (reference sequence). Trimming took off 5 bases at V and 2 bases at J, with 15 bases between the two ends. The CDR3 is 14 residues long.

This chain connects TRBV4-1 to TRBJ1-4; D may be TRBD1 (6 bases). The germline V gene has CDR1 MGHRA and CDR2 YSYEKL. The CDR3 runs 17 residues. With 6 bases removed from V and 2 bases from J, the gap between germline ends came to 19 bases. CDR3 loop: CASRSLTGIRTNEKLFF. In DNA form, the CDR3 reads TGCGCCAGCAGAAGCCTTACAGGGATTAGGACTAATGAAAAACTGTTTTTT.

This clonotype was detected only a few times. V gene TRBV5-1 combines with J gene TRBJ2-5, with 8 bases lining up with TRBD2. The CDR3 consists of 14 residues. The V gene's germline CDR1 is SGHRS and CDR2 YFSETQ. V was clipped by 4 bases and J by 5 bases; unmatched bases: 7. CDR3 bases: TGCGCCAGCAGCCGAGAGCGGGGGCAGGAGACCCAGTACTTC. This gives the protein CASSRERGQETQYF. Using reference TRBV5-1 and TRBJ2-5 for the parts outside the CDR3, the full variable domain is KAGVTQTPRYLIKTRGQQVTLSCSPISGHRSVSWYQQTPGQGLQFLFEYFSETQRNKGNFPGRFSGRQFSNSRSEMNVSTLELGDSALYLCASSRERGQETQYFGPGTRLLVL.

This chain's CDR3 is CAGRGRAYDNSPLHF. The CDR3 DNA is TGTGCCGGGAGGGGCAGGGCGTATGATAATTCACCCCTCCACTTT. The V and J genes are TRBV2 and TRBJ1-6, with a weak D call TRBD1 (5 bases). The CDR3 is 15 residues long. Germline CDR1 and CDR2: SNHLY and FYNNEI. The ends were cut back, 11 bases at V and 5 bases at J, with 19 bases in the middle.

V is TRBV6-5 and J is TRBJ2-7, with a possible D match to TRBD1 (6 bases). Trimming removed 4 bases from V and 9 bases from J, with 16 bases in between. CDR3 length: 13 amino acids. Germline CDR1 and CDR2: MNHEY and SVGAGI. CDR3 in amino acids: CASSSGQDNAQYF. CDR3 bases: TGTGCCAGCAGTTCGGGACAAGATAATGCGCAGTACTTC.

V is TRBV20-1 and J is TRBJ2-3; D gene uncertain. V was pared by 7 bases and J by 0 bases, with 11 bases between. In germline, CDR1 is DFQATT, CDR2 SNEGSKA (reference sequence). CDR3 length: 13 amino acids. CDR3 loop: CSGLGLSTDTQYF. For the CDR3, the DNA is TGCAGTGGTCTAGGCCTAAGCACAGATACGCAGTATTTT.

The sample holds a few counts of this clonotype. J is TRBJ1-2 and V is TRBV15; tentative D call: TRBD1 (6 bases). The germline V and J ends were trimmed by 3 bases and 8 bases, with 19 bases remaining between them. The V gene's germline CDR1 is LNHNV and CDR2 YYDKDF (reference sequence). The CDR3 is made up of 15 amino acids. DNA for the CDR3: TGTGCCACCAGCAGGGGCGGGTTAGGGGGAGACGGCTACACCTTC. Protein: CATSRGGLGGDGYTF.

By share, this clonotype counts as large. V gene TRBV20-1 combines with J gene TRBJ1-6; tentative D call: TRBD1 (5 bases). The V gene's germline CDR1 is DFQATT and CDR2 SNEGSKA (reference sequence). This CDR3 is 16 amino acids long. Trimming removed 3 bases from V and 6 bases from J, with 18 bases in between. The CDR3 coding sequence is TGCAGTGCTAGCCCGAACACCGGGACTTTTAATTCACCCCTCCACTTT. This translates into CSASPNTGTFNSPLHF.